This T cell receptor (beta chain) is from a study of blood T cell repertoires in COVID-19. About the study: Sites in the United States, Italy and Spain provided acute and convalescent COVID-19 samples.

As processed by the authors: Cell counts per sample came from amplifying reference gene primers. Libraries were prepared by immunoSEQ multiplex PCR; TCRdb keeps only in-frame clonotypes and omits some of them. That table supplies the V and J calls and clone size; D and trimming were determined from the DNA. The sample contains roughly 200,000 clones, 80% to 85% of which appear only once. V lost 1 base to trimming and J lost 8 bases; unmatched junction nucleotides: 10. Germline V gives CDR1 SGHRS, CDR2 YFSETQ. The CDR3 contains 15 residues. This rearrangement joins TRBV5-1 to TRBJ1-2; 8 positions match TRBD1. Sequenced input: peripheral blood. This receptor was taken from a woman aged 80 or older with COVID-19, enrolled during active disease. The CDR3 here is CASSLLPSTGDGYTF. Written as DNA, the CDR3 is TGCGCCAGCAGCTTGTTACCCTCGACAGGGGACGGCTACACCTTC.